Below are 25 T cell receptor beta chains sequenced from a single sample in a study of shared clonotypes between healthy human individuals. The table came from immunoSEQ multiplex PCR; TCRdb's copy has only in-frame clones and leaves some out. The repertoire holds more than 2 million clones, with under 97% as singletons. Material for sequencing was naive CD4+ T cells sorted from blood. Documented subset: CD45RA+ positively selected. The receptor source for this set is a man between 18 and 29 years old in good health.

CDR3 nucleotide sequence: TGCGCCAGCAGCCAAGTCTACAGGCCCTACGAGCAGTACTTC. Residues: CASSQVYRPYEQYF. The chain has TRBV4-3 and TRBJ2-7, with a weak D call TRBD1 (5 bases). V gave up 1 base and J gave up 2 bases, with 9 bases separating them. The V gene's germline CDR1 is LGHNA and CDR2 YSLEER. The CDR3 totals 14 residues.

This chain links TRBV7-2 with TRBJ2-4, with D possibly TRBD2 on 7 matching bases. The CDR3 consists of 18 residues. CDR1 and CDR2 (germline): SGHTA, FQGNSA. The germline V and J ends were trimmed by 4 bases and 1 base, with 20 bases remaining between them. This chain's CDR3 is CASSSRPVGGHAKNIQYF. For the CDR3, the DNA is TGTGCCAGCAGCTCCCGCCCCGTGGGGGGGCATGCCAAAAACATTCAGTACTTC.

The chain is built from TRBV7-9 and TRBJ1-6; D not certain. CDR3 length equals 13 residues. Deletions cut 6 bases from V and 10 bases from J, with 13 bases between. The germline V gene has CDR1 SEHNR and CDR2 FQNEAQ (reference sequence). CDR3 sequence: CASRTGLVSPLHF. The CDR3, as DNA: TGTGCCAGCAGAACGGGATTAGTATCACCCCTCCACTTT.

CDR3: CASSPTRTSGGANEQFF. In nucleotides, the CDR3 is TGCGCCAGCAGCCCGACCCGGACTAGCGGGGGGGCCAATGAGCAGTTCTTC. The rearrangement uses TRBV5-1 and TRBJ2-1, with 15 bases aligning to TRBD2. The V and J ends lost 4 bases and 6 bases, in that order; junction bases with no gene match: 8. Per germline, CDR1 SGHRS and CDR2 YFSETQ. The CDR3 consists of 17 residues. Full variable domain (missing parts from reference TRBV5-1 and TRBJ2-1): KAGVTQTPRYLIKTRGQQVTLSCSPISGHRSVSWYQQTPGQGLQFLFEYFSETQRNKGNFPGRFSGRQFSNSRSEMNVSTLELGDSALYLCASSPTRTSGGANEQFFGPGTRLTVL.

In regard to this clone: The sample carries other DNA sequences with the same CDR3. This chain links TRBV6-1 with TRBJ2-7, with unresolved D. The germline V gene encodes CDR1 MNHNS and CDR2 SASEGT. The CDR3 runs 12 residues. The V end was cut by 3 bases, the J end by 4 bases, with 7 bases between. The CDR3 bases are TGTGCCAGCAGTGACCTGGGGTACGAGCAGTACTTC. Translating gives CASSDLGYEQYF.

This rearrangement joins TRBV18 to TRBJ2-3; D perhaps matches TRBD1 (6 bases). V lost 0 bases and J lost 1, with 8 bases in between. In germline, CDR1 is KGHSH, CDR2 LQKENI. The CDR3 is 15 amino acids. Here the CDR3 DNA reads TGTGCCAGCTCACCACCGAACAGGGGCACAGATACGCAGTATTTT. Translating gives CASSPPNRGTDTQYF.

This clone was seen only a few times. The same CDR3 is also encoded by other DNA sequences in this sample. The rearrangement links TRBV5-1 to TRBJ2-7; 7 bases are shared with TRBD1. Germline lookup yields CDR1 SGHRS and CDR2 YFSETQ. Germline trimming cut 0 bases from V and 2 bases from J; bases unmatched to any gene: 2. The CDR3 covers 14 residues. The CDR3 DNA is TGCGCCAGCAGCTTGGGACAGGGCGCCTACGAGCAGTACTTC. Translation gives CASSLGQGAYEQYF.

V gene TRBV9 combines with J gene TRBJ2-3; maybe TRBD2 (6 bases). The length of the CDR3 is 15 residues. Germline values: CDR1 SGDLS, CDR2 YYNGEE. Deletions cut 3 bases from V and 4 bases from J, with 15 bases between. The CDR3 region is CASSAAPGVSDTQYF. As DNA, the CDR3 is TGTGCCAGCAGCGCCGCCCCGGGAGTGTCAGATACGCAGTATTTT.

In this sample, this clone turned up once. V is TRBV7-2 and J is TRBJ2-7, with D hard to call. Germline values: CDR1 SGHTA, CDR2 FQGNSA. Trimming removed 1 base from V and 7 bases from J, with 14 bases in between. CDR3 size: 14 residues. CDR3 region: CASSLGSLYGEQYF. The CDR3 nucleotides read TGTGCCAGCAGCTTAGGCTCTCTTTACGGAGAGCAGTACTTC. The whole variable domain, remainder taken from reference TRBV7-2 and TRBJ2-7, is GAGVSQSPSNKVTEKGKDVELRCDPISGHTALYWYRQSLGQGLEFLIYFQGNSAPDKSGLPSDRFSAERTGGSVSTLTIQRTQQEDSAVYLCASSLGSLYGEQYFGPGTRLTVT.

V gene TRBV28 combines with J gene TRBJ2-6; TRBD2 might be the D (5 bases). CDR1 is MDHEN, CDR2 SYDVKM, per germline. The CDR3 has 17 residues. The ends were cut back, 2 bases at V and 1 base at J, with 12 bases in the middle. CDR3 residues: CASSLRTGISGANVLTF. CDR3 nucleotide sequence: TGTGCCAGCAGTTTAAGGACCGGGATATCTGGGGCCAACGTCCTGACTTTC.

The chain couples TRBV28 to TRBJ2-1, with 10 bases lining up with TRBD2. CDR1 MDHEN and CDR2 SYDVKM come from the germline V gene. The CDR3 is 16 amino acids. Trimming cost V 3 bases and J 3 bases; bases outside gene matches: 5. The CDR3 loop is CASSFASGGYYNEQFF. CDR3 sequence (DNA): TGTGCCAGCAGTTTCGCTAGCGGGGGTTACTACAATGAGCAGTTCTTC. Variable domain in full (rest from reference TRBV28 and TRBJ2-1): DVKVTQSSRYLVKRTGEKVFLECVQDMDHENMFWYRQDPGLGLRLIYFSYDVKMKEKGDIPEGYSVSREKKERFSLILESASTNQTSMYLCASSFASGGYYNEQFFGPGTRLTVL.

A note on this clone: The same CDR3 also results from other DNA sequences found in this sample. The gene calls are TRBV6-1 and TRBJ2-7; either TRBD1 or TRBD2 may supply D (7 bases each). Germline V gene sequence: CDR1 MNHNS, CDR2 SASEGT. Trimming pared 2 bases from V and 4 bases from J, leaving 15 bases between. The CDR3 consists of 15 residues. The chain's CDR3 is CASSEYRGGSYEQYF. The CDR3 bases are TGTGCCAGCAGTGAATACAGGGGAGGGTCGTACGAGCAGTACTTC.

Regarding this clone: Additional DNA sequences in this sample encode the identical CDR3. The V gene is TRBV18, the J gene TRBJ2-3; D is uncertain. Germline CDR1 is KGHSH and CDR2 is LQKENI. This CDR3 has 14 amino acids. Trimming left V 1 base short and J 0 bases short, with 5 bases between. The CDR3 DNA follows: TGTGCCAGCTCACCACTGAGGAGCACAGATACGCAGTATTTT. This codes for CASSPLRSTDTQYF.

The chain couples TRBV7-2 to TRBJ2-7, with D perhaps TRBD1 (6 bases). The CDR3 is 14 amino acids. Per the germline V gene, CDR1 is SGHTA and CDR2 is FQGNSA. The ends were cut back, 1 base at V and 3 bases at J, with 10 bases in the middle. This chain's CDR3 is CASSLGARGYEQYF. The DNA of the CDR3 is TGTGCCAGCAGCTTAGGTGCCAGGGGCTACGAGCAGTACTTC.

On this clone: The same CDR3 can be traced to other DNA sequences in this sample. The CDR3, as DNA: TGTGCCAGCAGTCGTGGACAGGGTGACGGCTACACCTTC. Residues: CASSRGQGDGYTF. This rearrangement joins TRBV6-5 to TRBJ1-2, with 8 bases lining up with TRBD1. The V gene's germline CDR1 is MNHEY and CDR2 SVGAGI. Germline trimming cut 5 bases from V and 8 bases from J; bases unmatched to any gene: 7. The CDR3 is 13 amino acids.

This clone has a single count. This chain connects TRBV9 to TRBJ2-7; a possible D gene is TRBD1 (6 bases). Germline V lookup: CDR1 SGDLS, CDR2 YYNGEE. CDR3 length: 12 amino acids. V dropped 4 bases and J dropped 5 bases, with 10 bases sitting between them. The CDR3 nucleotides read TGTGCCAGCAGCAGCCGGGACAACGAGCAGTACTTC. Translated: CASSSRDNEQYF.

The chain is built from TRBV11-2 and TRBJ2-2, with 13 bases identical to TRBD2. After removal of 5 bases from V and 6 bases from J, the junction contained 6 bases not matched to a gene. CDR1 and CDR2 from the germline V gene are SGHAT and FQNNGV. The CDR3 has 16 amino acids. In DNA, the CDR3 is TGTGCCAGCAGCGACCGGACTAGCGGGAGACCCGGGGAGCTGTTTTTT. Translated, it gives CASSDRTSGRPGELFF. The full variable domain, completed using reference TRBV11-2 and TRBJ2-2, is EAGVAQSPRYKIIEKRQSVAFWCNPISGHATLYWYQQILGQGPKLLIQFQNNGVVDDSQLPKDRFSAERLKGVDSTLKIQPAKLEDSAVYLCASSDRTSGRPGELFFGEGSRLTVL.

This chain connects TRBV2 to TRBJ2-7, with D unresolved. The CDR3 loop spans 14 amino acids. Germline values: CDR1 SNHLY, CDR2 FYNNEI. The V end was cut by 5 bases, the J end by 7 bases, with 18 bases between. CDR3 sequence (DNA): TGTGCCAGCAGTTATACAATCCTGGGTCATGAGCAGTACTTC. This sequence encodes CASSYTILGHEQYF.

This chain joins TRBV10-3 and TRBJ2-1; 10 bases map to TRBD2. The CDR3 runs to 14 residues. Per germline, CDR1 ENHRY and CDR2 SYGVKD. Trimming removed 8 bases from V and 8 bases from J; junction bases left unmatched: 9. Written as DNA, the CDR3 is TGTGCCATCGCCAGCGGGAGGGCTACGGATGAGCAGTTCTTC. It yields the protein CAIASGRATDEQFF.

Comments on this clone: Additional DNA sequences in this sample encode the identical CDR3. The rearrangement links TRBV7-2 to TRBJ1-2, with TRBD1 identical over 8 bases. Germline loops: CDR1 SGHTA, CDR2 FQGNSA. The CDR3 runs to 14 residues. V was pared by 5 bases and J by 3 bases, with 5 bases of the junction left unmatched. In nucleotides, the CDR3 is TGTGCCAGCAGCCCAAGACAGGGGTACTATGGCTACACCTTC. It yields the protein CASSPRQGYYGYTF.

This clone was seen a single time. This chain uses TRBV29-1 with TRBJ1-1; TRBD1 might be the D (6 bases). The CDR3 consists of 13 residues. Germline V gives CDR1 SQVTM, CDR2 ANQGSEA. Deletions cut 6 bases from V and 2 bases from J, with 13 bases between. CDR3 region: CSVTTGTNTEAFF. CDR3 DNA sequence: TGCAGCGTGACTACAGGGACTAACACTGAAGCTTTCTTT. The full variable domain, its missing parts supplied by reference TRBV29-1 and TRBJ1-1, is SAVISQKPSRDICQRGTSLTIQCQVDSQVTMMFWYRQQPGQSLTLIATANQGSEATYESGFVIDKFPISRPNLTFSTLTVSNMSPEDSSIYLCSVTTGTNTEAFFGQGTRLTVV.

The chain is built from TRBV28 and TRBJ2-7, with TRBD1 identical over 12 bases. Germline V gene data show CDR1 as MDHEN and CDR2 as SYDVKM. The junction had 14 bases not matched to a gene; V was cut back by 5 bases and J by 6 bases. The CDR3 has 17 amino acids. CDR3 in amino acids: CASSKTGTGGARGEQYF. CDR3 nucleotide sequence: TGTGCCAGCAGTAAGACCGGGACAGGGGGCGCGAGAGGCGAGCAGTACTTC.

The genes are TRBV10-2 and TRBJ1-1; perhaps TRBD1 as D (6 bases). This CDR3 comprises 12 residues. Germline CDR1 WSHSY, CDR2 SAAADI. Trimming shortened V by 6 bases and J by 5 bases, and 10 bases separated the two germline ends. The CDR3 reads CASRTTGTEAFF. The CDR3 DNA sequence: TGCGCCAGCAGAACCACAGGGACTGAAGCTTTCTTT.

The gene calls are TRBV28 and TRBJ1-4, with D perhaps matching TRBD1 (5 bases). Looked up from germline, CDR1 is MDHEN and CDR2 is SYDVKM. The CDR3 length is 14 residues. V was trimmed by 5 bases and J by 7 bases, leaving 14 bases between them. The CDR3 DNA follows: TGTGCCAGCAGTCCGGGGGATCTGGGTGAAAAACTGTTTTTT. Translating it yields CASSPGDLGEKLFF.

The V call is TRBV5-1, the J call TRBJ2-7, with 8 bases identical to TRBD1. CDR3 length: 15 amino acids. Germline V CDR1 and CDR2: SGHRS, YFSETQ. Trimming at V came to 3 bases and at J to 0 bases, leaving 5 bases not matched to a gene. The CDR3 region is CASSSGDRSSYEQYF. DNA of the CDR3: TGCGCCAGCAGCTCGGGGGACAGGAGCTCCTACGAGCAGTACTTC. Complete variable domain (other parts from reference TRBV5-1 and TRBJ2-7): KAGVTQTPRYLIKTRGQQVTLSCSPISGHRSVSWYQQTPGQGLQFLFEYFSETQRNKGNFPGRFSGRQFSNSRSEMNVSTLELGDSALYLCASSSGDRSSYEQYFGPGTRLTVT.